Listed here is a single TCR beta chain. The V gene end was trimmed by 4 bases and the J gene end by 6 bases; junction bases not matched to a gene: 10. The germline V gene encodes CDR1 SGHTS and CDR2 YDEGEE. The CDR3 spans 16 residues. This record comes from a study of radiotherapy plus CTLA-4 blockade in lung cancer. The table came from immunoSEQ multiplex PCR; TCRdb's copy has only in-frame clones and leaves some out. The sample yields 85,000 to 90,000 clones, approximately 86% seen once. Enrolled patients, whose metastatic non-small-cell lung cancer was chemo-refractory, received focal radiation plus CTLA-4 blockade with ipilimumab.

J is TRBJ1-4 and V is TRBV5-8, with 9 bases matching TRBD1. The sequencing here drew on peripheral blood, taken from a patient treated with radiotherapy plus ipilimumab. This sequence was found in a human donor with non-small cell lung cancer that progressed on radiotherapy plus ipilimumab. The CDR3 coding sequence is TGTGCCAGCAGCCAAGGGACAGGGAGGCTACATGAAAAACTGTTTTTT. Translation: CASSQGTGRLHEKLFF.